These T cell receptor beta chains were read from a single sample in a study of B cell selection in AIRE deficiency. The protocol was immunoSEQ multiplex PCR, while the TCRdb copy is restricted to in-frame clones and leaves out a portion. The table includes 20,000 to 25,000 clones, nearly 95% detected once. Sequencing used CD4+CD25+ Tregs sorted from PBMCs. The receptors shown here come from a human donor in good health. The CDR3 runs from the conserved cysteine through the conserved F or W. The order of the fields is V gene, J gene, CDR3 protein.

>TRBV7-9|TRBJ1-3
CASSSQPWTARSGNTIYF
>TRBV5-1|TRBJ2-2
CASSTSGRWAGELFF
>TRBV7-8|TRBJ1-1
CASSRPLNTEAFF
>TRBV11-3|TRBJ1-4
CASSSSLIEKLFF
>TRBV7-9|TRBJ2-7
CASSYGTSAYEQYF
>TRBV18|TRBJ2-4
CASSPGAAKNIQYF
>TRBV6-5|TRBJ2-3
CASNELAALTDTQYF
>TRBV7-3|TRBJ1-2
CASSLTGGPRGYTF
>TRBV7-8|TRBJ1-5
CASSLGRTDQPQHF
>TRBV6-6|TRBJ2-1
CASRTAYNEQFF
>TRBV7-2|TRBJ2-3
CASSSPRASSTDTQYF
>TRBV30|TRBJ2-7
CAWSVRGREWVQYF
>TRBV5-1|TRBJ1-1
CASSSHGDTEAFF
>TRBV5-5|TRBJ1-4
CASSRDGGRREKLFF
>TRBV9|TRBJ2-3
CASSVSSTDTQYF
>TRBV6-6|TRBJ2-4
CASRPGENIQYF
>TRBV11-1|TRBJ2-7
CASSSSGTYEQYF
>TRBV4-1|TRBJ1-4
CASSQASGGGARGFKKLFF
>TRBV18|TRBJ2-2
CASSPGALTTGELFF
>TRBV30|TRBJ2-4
CAWSLGGRIQYF
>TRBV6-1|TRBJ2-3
CASSGGGADTDTQYF
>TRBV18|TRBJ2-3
CATLGRAPDTQYF
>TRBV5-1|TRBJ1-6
CASGLGADSPLHF
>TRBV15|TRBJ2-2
CATSRVGLAGAPDTGELFF
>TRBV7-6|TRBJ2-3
CASSWAEGTDTQYF
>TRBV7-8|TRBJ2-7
CASSFRDEQYF
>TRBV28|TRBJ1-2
CASSLSDWGWDGYTF